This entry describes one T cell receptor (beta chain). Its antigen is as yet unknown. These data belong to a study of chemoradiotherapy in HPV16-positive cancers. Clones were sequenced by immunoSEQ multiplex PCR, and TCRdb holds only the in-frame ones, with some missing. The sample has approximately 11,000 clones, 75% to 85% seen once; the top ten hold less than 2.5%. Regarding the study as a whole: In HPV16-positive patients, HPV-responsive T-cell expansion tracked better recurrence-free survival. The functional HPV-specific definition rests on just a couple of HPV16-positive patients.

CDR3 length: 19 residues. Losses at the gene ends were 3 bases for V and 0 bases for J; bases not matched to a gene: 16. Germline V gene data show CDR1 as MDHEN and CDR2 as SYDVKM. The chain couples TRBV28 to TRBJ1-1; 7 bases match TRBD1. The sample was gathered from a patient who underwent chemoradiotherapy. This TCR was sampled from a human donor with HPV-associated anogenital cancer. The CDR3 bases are TGTGCCAGCAGTTTCCTTCTGACAGGGCAAGGGATTATGAACACTGAAGCTTTCTTT. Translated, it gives CASSFLLTGQGIMNTEAFF. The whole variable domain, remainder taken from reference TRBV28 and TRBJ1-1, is DVKVTQSSRYLVKRTGEKVFLECVQDMDHENMFWYRQDPGLGLRLIYFSYDVKMKEKGDIPEGYSVSREKKERFSLILESASTNQTSMYLCASSFLLTGQGIMNTEAFFGQGTRLTVV.